This TCR beta chain was found in a study of response to subunit inactivated influenza vaccine. The CDR3 length is 13 residues. Germline V gives CDR1 SGHAT, CDR2 FQNNGV. V lost 6 bases and J lost 2, with 8 bases in between. TCRdb passed the RT-PCR reads through MiXCR, listing each CDR3 protein once. Among some 600,000 distinct CDR3 sequences, 11% to 15% were seen once, and the ten largest hold around 7.6%. V and J are TRBV11-2 and TRBJ2-1; D ambiguous. Specimen: PBMCs from blood, collected around 14 days before vaccination. The sequence came from a man in his fifties who received an inactivated influenza vaccine. The CDR3 nucleotides are TGTGCCAGCAGAAAACTTACCTACAATGAGCAGTTCTTC. Protein product: CASRKLTYNEQFF.